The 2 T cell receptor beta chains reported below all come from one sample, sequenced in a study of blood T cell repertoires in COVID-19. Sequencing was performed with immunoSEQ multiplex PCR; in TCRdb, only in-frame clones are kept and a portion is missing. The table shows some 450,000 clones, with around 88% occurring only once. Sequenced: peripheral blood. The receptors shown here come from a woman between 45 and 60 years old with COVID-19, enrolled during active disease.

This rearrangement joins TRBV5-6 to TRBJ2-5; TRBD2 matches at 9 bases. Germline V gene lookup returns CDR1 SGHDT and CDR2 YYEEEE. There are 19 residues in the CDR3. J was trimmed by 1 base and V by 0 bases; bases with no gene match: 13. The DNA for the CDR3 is TGTGCCAGCAGCTTGGTGGGCGACTACAGCGGGGGGCCCCAAGAGACCCAGTACTTC. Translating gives CASSLVGDYSGGPQETQYF.

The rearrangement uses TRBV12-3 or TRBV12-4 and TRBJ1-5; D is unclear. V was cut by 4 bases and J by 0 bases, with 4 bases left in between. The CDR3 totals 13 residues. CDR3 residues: CASSYSSNQPQHF. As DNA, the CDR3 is TGTGCCAGCAGTTATAGTAGCAATCAGCCCCAGCATTTT.